This T cell receptor beta chain was recorded in a study of cytomegalovirus exposure and HLA in healthy donors. The CDR3 extends over 13 amino acids. Per germline, CDR1 SGHAT and CDR2 FQNNGV. With 6 bases removed from V and 3 bases from J, the gap between germline ends came to 9 bases. In the PCR, 60 Vbeta and 13 Jbeta primers were used. Clones were read by immunoSEQ multiplex PCR, and TCRdb kept only the in-frame ones, dropping some. This sample has around 200,000 clones, with about 81% found just once. The chain couples TRBV11-2 to TRBJ1-5, with D perhaps TRBD1 (5 bases). The receptor was isolated from a man in his forties in good health and CMV-seropositive. Sequenced material: PBMCs. CDR3 in amino acids: CASSPGINQPQHF. CDR3 sequence (DNA): TGTGCCAGCAGTCCAGGGATCAATCAGCCCCAGCATTTT.